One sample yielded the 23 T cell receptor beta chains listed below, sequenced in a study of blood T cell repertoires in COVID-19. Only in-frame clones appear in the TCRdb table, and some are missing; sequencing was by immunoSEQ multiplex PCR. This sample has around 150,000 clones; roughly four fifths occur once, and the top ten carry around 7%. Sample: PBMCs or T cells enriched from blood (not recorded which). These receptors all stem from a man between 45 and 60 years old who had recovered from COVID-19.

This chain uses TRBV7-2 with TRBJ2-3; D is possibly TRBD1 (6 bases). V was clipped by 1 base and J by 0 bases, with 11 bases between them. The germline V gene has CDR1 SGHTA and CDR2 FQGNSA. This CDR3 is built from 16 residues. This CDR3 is CASSLGWGLSTDTQYF. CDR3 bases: TGTGCCAGCAGCTTAGGGTGGGGGCTTAGCACAGATACGCAGTATTTT.

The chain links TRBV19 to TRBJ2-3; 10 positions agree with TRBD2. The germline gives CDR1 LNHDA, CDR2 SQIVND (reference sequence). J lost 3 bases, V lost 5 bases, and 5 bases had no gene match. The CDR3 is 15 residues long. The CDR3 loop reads CASSSAGGWTDTQYF. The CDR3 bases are TGTGCCAGTAGTTCAGCGGGGGGGTGGACAGATACGCAGTATTTT.

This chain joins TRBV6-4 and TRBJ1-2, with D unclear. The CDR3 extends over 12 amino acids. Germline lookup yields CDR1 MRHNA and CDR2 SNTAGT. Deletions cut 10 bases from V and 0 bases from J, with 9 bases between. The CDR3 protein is CATRQANYGYTF. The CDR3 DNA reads TGTGCCACAAGACAAGCTAACTATGGCTACACCTTC.

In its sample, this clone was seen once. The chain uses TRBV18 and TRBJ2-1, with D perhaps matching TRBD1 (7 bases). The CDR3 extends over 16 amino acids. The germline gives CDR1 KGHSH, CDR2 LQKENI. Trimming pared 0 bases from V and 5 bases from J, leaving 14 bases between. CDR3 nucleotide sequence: TGTGCCAGCTCACCACCCAACAGGGGACTGGACAATGAGCAGTTCTTC. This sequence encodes CASSPPNRGLDNEQFF. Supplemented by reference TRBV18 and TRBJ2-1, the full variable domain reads NAGVMQNPRHLVRRRGQEARLRCSPMKGHSHVYWYRQLPEEGLKFMVYLQKENIIDESGMPKERFSAEFPKEGPSILRIQQVVRGDSAAYFCASSPPNRGLDNEQFFGPGTRLTVL.

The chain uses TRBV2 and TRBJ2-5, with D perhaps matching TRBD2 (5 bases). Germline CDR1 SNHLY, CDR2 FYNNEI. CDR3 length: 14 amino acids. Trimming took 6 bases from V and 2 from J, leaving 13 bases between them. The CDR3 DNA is TGTGCCAGCAGACCCCCGGGAAATCAAGAGACCCAGTACTTC. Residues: CASRPPGNQETQYF.

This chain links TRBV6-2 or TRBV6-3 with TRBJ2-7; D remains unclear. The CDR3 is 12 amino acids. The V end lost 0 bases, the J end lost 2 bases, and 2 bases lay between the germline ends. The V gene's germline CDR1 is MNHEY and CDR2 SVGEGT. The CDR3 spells CASSYSAYEQYF. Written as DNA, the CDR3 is TGTGCCAGCAGTTACTCCGCCTACGAGCAGTACTTC.

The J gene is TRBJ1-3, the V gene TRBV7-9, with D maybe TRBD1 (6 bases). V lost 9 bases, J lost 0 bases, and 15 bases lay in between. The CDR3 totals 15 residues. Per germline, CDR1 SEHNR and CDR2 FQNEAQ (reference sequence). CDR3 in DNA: TGTGCCAGTTTAGTCGGCAGGGGCTCTGGAAACACCATATATTTT. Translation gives CASLVGRGSGNTIYF. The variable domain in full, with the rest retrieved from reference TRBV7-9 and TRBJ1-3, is DTGVSQNPRHKITKRGQNVTFRCDPISEHNRLYWYRQTLGQGPEFLTYFQNEAQLEKSRLLSDRFSAERPKGSFSTLEIQRTEQGDSAMYLCASLVGRGSGNTIYFGEGSWLTVV.

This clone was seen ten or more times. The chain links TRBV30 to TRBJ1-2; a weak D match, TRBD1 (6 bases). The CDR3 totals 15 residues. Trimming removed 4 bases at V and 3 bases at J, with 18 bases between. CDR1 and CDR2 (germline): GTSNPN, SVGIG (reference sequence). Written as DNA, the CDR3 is TGTGCCTGGATCGCCGGGGGGGGGCGCGACTATGGCTACACCTTC. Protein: CAWIAGGGRDYGYTF.

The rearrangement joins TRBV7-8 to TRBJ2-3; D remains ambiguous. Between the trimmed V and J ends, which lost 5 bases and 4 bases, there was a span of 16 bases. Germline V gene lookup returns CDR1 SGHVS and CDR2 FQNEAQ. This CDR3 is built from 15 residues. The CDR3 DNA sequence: TGTGCCAGCAGCCCCAACGAGAGGAATTCAGATACGCAGTATTTT. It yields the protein CASSPNERNSDTQYF.

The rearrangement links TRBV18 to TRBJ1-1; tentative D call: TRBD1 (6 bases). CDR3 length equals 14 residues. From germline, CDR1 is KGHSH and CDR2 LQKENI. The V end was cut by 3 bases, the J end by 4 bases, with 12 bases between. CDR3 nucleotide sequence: TGTGCCAGCTCACCGAACAGGGAGGGCACTGAAGCTTTCTTT. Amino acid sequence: CASSPNREGTEAFF.

The CDR3 nucleotides read TGTGCCAGCAGCCAAGAAATTACTAACGCCTACAATGAGCAGTTCTTC. Protein sequence: CASSQEITNAYNEQFF. J is TRBJ2-1 and V is TRBV4-2; no definite D call. The CDR3 consists of 16 residues. Trimming left V 0 bases short and J 2 bases short, with 11 bases between. Germline CDR1 is LGHNA and CDR2 is YNFKEQ.

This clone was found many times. The CDR3 loop is CASSLSVGTGPEAFF. As DNA, the CDR3 is TGTGCCAGCAGTTTATCGGTCGGGACAGGCCCTGAAGCTTTCTTT. This rearrangement joins TRBV27 to TRBJ1-1, with TRBD1 identical over 8 bases. J lost 6 bases, V lost 0 bases, and 6 bases had no gene match. This CDR3 spans 15 amino acids. The germline CDR1 and CDR2 sequences are MNHEY and SMNVEV (reference sequence).

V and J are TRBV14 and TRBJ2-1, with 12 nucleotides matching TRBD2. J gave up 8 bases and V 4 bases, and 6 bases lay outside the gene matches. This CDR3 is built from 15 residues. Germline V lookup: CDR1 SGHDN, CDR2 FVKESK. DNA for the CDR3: TGTGCCAGCAGCCGGCTAGCGGGGGGGGTCCATGAGCAGTTCTTC. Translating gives CASSRLAGGVHEQFF.

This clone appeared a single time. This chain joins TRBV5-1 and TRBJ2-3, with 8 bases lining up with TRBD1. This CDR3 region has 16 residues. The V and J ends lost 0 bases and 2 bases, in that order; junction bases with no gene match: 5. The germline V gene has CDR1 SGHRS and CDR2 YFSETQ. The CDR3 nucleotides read TGCGCCAGCAGCTTGGTAGTGGACAGGGCCACAGATACGCAGTATTTT. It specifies CASSLVVDRATDTQYF.

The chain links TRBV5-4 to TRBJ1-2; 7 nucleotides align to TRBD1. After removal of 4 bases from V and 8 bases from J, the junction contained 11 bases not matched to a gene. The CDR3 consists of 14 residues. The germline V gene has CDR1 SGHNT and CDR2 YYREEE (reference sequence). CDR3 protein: CASSIDRQGRGYTF. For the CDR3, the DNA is TGTGCCAGCAGCATAGACCGACAGGGCCGCGGCTACACCTTC.

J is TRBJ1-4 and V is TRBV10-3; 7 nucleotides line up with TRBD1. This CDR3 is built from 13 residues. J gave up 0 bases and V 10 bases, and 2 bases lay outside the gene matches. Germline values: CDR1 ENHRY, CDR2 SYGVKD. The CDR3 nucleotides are TGTGCCACAGGGACAGCAACTAATGAAAAACTGTTTTTT. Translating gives CATGTATNEKLFF.

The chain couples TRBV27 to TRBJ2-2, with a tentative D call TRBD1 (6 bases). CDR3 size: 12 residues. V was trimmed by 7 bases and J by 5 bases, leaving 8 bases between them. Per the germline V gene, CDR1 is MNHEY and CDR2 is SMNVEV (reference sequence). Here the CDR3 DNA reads TGTGCCAGCACGAGGGGGACCGGGGAGCTGTTTTTT. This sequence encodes CASTRGTGELFF.

The CDR3 loop reads CASSQLYRDMNTEAFF. In nucleotides, the CDR3 is TGCGCCAGCAGCCAACTATACAGGGATATGAACACTGAAGCTTTCTTT. The rearrangement uses TRBV4-1 and TRBJ1-1; D is possibly TRBD1 (6 bases). From germline, CDR1 is MGHRA and CDR2 YSYEKL. Trimming took off 2 bases at V and 0 bases at J, with 13 bases between the two ends. The CDR3 runs to 16 residues.

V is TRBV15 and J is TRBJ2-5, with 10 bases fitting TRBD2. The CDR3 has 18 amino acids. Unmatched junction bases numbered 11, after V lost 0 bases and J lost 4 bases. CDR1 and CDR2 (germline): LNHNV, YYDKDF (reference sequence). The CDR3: CATSRDRTQRGGGETQYF. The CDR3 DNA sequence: TGTGCCACCAGCAGAGATCGGACCCAGCGGGGGGGTGGAGAGACCCAGTACTTC.

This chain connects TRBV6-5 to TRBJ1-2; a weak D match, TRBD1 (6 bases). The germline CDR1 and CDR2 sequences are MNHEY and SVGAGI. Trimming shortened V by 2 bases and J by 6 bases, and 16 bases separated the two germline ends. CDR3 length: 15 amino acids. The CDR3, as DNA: TGTGCCAGCAGTTACACGGGCGCAGGGGTCAATGGCTACACCTTC. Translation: CASSYTGAGVNGYTF.

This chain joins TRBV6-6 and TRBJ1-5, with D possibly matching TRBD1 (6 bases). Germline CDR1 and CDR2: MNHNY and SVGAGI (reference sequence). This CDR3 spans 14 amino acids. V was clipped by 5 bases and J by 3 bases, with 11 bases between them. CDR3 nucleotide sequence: TGTGCCAGCAGTGAGGACAGCTTCAATCAGCCCCAGCATTTT. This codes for CASSEDSFNQPQHF.

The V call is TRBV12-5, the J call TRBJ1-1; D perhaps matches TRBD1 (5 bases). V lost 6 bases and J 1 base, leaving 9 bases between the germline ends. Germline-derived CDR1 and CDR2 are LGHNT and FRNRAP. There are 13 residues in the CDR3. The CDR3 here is CASGHGQNTEAFF. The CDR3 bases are TGTGCTAGTGGCCACGGACAGAACACTGAAGCTTTCTTT.

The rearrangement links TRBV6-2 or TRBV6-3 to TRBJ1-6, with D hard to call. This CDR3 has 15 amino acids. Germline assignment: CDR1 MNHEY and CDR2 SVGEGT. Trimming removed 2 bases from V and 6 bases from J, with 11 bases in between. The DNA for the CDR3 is TGTGCCAGCAGTTACAGCGGGGAGACTAATTCACCCCTCCACTTT. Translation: CASSYSGETNSPLHF.